This paragraph reports one T cell receptor beta chain. Its specificity is unknown. The CDR3 contains 15 residues. Germline V gives CDR1 SGHKS, CDR2 YYEKEE (reference sequence). Trimming left V 2 bases short and J 3 bases short, with 12 bases between. This specimen comes from a study of neoadjuvant nivolumab and ipilimumab in lung cancer. Study-level findings and limits: TCR clonality did not significantly correlate with pathologic tumor regression. Resected-tumor TCR richness correlated positively with pretherapy blood richness. Only a small number of samples underwent TCR sequencing.

Method: immunoSEQ multiplex PCR; TCRdb's copy keeps in-frame clones and lacks some. The table lists tens of thousands of clones, 90% of them singletons. The receptor was isolated from an adult with non-small cell lung cancer. The rearrangement links TRBV5-5 to TRBJ1-3; D uncertain. The sample consisted of peripheral blood, taken after neoadjuvant nivolumab, alone or with ipilimumab, at or shortly before surgery. The CDR3 bases are TGTGCCAGCAGCTTAATGGGAGAGATTGGAAACACCATATATTTT. Residues: CASSLMGEIGNTIYF.